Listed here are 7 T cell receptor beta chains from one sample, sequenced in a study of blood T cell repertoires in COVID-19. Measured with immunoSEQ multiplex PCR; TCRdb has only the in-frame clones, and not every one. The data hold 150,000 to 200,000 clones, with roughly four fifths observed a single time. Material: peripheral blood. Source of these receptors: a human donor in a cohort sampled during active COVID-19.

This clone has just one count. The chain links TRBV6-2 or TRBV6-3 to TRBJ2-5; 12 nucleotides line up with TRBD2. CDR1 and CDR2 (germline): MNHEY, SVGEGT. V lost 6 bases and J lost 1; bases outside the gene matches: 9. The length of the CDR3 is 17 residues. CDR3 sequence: CASSPTSGGPPQETQYF. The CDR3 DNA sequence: TGTGCCAGCAGCCCTACTAGCGGGGGGCCCCCCCAAGAGACCCAGTACTTC.

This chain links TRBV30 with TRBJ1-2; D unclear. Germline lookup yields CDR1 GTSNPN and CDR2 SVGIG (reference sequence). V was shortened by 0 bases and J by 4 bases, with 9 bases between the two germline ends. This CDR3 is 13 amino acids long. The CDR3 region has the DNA TGTGCCTGGAGTGTCTCACGAGGCTATGGCTACACCTTC. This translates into CAWSVSRGYGYTF.

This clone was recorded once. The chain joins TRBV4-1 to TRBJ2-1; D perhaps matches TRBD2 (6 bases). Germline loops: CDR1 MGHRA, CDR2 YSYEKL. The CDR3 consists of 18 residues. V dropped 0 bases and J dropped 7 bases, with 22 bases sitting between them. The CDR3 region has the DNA TGCGCCAGCAGCCAAGAAGGACTATCCGAGGGGTTCCGGAATGAGCAGTTCTTC. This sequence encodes CASSQEGLSEGFRNEQFF.

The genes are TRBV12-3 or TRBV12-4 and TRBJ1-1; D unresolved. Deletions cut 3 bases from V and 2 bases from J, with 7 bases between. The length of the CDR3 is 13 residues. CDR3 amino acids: CASSFIVNTEAFF. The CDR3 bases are TGTGCCAGCAGTTTTATTGTAAACACTGAAGCTTTCTTT.

CDR3 nucleotide sequence: TGTGCCAGCAGTTACACCAGGGCTAACTATGGCTACACCTTC. Its protein is CASSYTRANYGYTF. V usage is TRBV6-5 and J usage is TRBJ1-2; TRBD1 is a possible D gene (5 bases). Germline loops: CDR1 MNHEY, CDR2 SVGAGI. This CDR3 spans 14 amino acids. Trimming pared 2 bases from V and 0 bases from J, leaving 7 bases between.

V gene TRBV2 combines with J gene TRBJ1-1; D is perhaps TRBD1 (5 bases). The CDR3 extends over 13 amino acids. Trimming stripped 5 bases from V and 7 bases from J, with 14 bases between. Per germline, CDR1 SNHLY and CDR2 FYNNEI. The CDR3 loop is CASSPAMTDEAFF. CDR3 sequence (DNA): TGTGCCAGCAGTCCTGCAATGACAGATGAAGCTTTCTTT.

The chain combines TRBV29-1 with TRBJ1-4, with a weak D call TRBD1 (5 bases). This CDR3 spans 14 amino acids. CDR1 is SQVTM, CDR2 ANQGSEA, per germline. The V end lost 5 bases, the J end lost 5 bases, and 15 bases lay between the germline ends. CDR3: CSVSDSPGNEKLFF. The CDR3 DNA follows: TGCAGCGTTTCTGACAGCCCTGGCAATGAAAAACTGTTTTTT.